A selection of T cell receptor beta chains follows, all from one sample in a study of T cell responses to AZD1222 COVID-19 vaccine. The method was immunoSEQ multiplex PCR; TCRdb's version includes in-frame clones alone and lacks a portion of them. The data contain some 110,000 clones, approximately 88% of them seen just once; the ten biggest clones take up 2% to 3%. The sample consisted of peripheral blood, taken on day 0 of AZD1222 vaccination. The receptors shown here come from an adult in good health. Each CDR3 is given with its conserved first and last residue. The D gene is left open where the match is weak. Some rows have no size entry. The others give once, few or many, or a class for an expanded clone.

clone_size d_call j_call v_call cdr3_nt cdr3_aa
. TRBD1 TRBJ1-1 TRBV19 TGTGCCACAGGACAGGGGGTGAGCACTGAAGCTTTCTTT CATGQGVSTEAFF
. TRBD1 TRBJ2-2 TRBV7-2 TGTGCCAGCAGCTTAAGGGGGCTGGACACCGGGGAGCTGTTTTTT CASSLRGLDTGELFF
once . TRBJ2-1 TRBV19 TGTGCCAGTAGTCCGGGACGTAATAGTGAGCAGTTCTTC CASSPGRNSEQFF
. . TRBJ2-7 TRBV7-9 TGTGCCAGCAGCCCAGGGGGGTCGTGGGAGCAGTACTTC CASSPGGSWEQYF
. TRBD1 TRBJ2-4 TRBV5-1 TGCGCCAGCAGCGTGGGACAGGGGCTAGCCAAAAACATTCAGTACTTC CASSVGQGLAKNIQYF
. TRBD1 TRBJ2-1 TRBV6-1 TGTGCCAGCAGTGAAGAAGGGGGCTGGGTCGGCGAGCAGTTCTTC CASSEEGGWVGEQFF
. . TRBJ1-3 TRBV18 TGTGCCAGCTCACCTCAGGGAGATGGAAACACCATATATTTT CASSPQGDGNTIYF
. TRBD1 TRBJ2-1 TRBV11-3 TGTGCCAGCAGCAAACCGGGACAGGGGAATGAGCAGTTCTTC CASSKPGQGNEQFF
few TRBD1 TRBJ1-6 TRBV7-9 TGTGCCAGCAGCTTAGAGGGGGCCGGGGGATATTCACCCCTCCACTTT CASSLEGAGGYSPLHF
. TRBD2 TRBJ2-7 TRBV7-3 TGTGCCAGCAGTACGACGGGACTAGCGGACTACGAGCAGTACTTC CASSTTGLADYEQYF
. . TRBJ2-7 TRBV9 TGTGCCAGCAGCGTCGCCGGGGGCACCTCCTACGAGCAGTACTTC CASSVAGGTSYEQYF
. . TRBJ2-1 TRBV11-3 TGTGCCAGCAGCTTAAACTCCTACAATGAGCAGTTCTTC CASSLNSYNEQFF
. . TRBJ1-2 TRBV9 TGTGCCAGCAGCCCCGGGGGGGGCCCCTATAACTATGGCTACACCTTC CASSPGGGPYNYGYTF
few TRBD2 TRBJ2-5 TRBV5-4 TGTGCCAGCAGCAGGACTAGGGCCCAAGAGACCCAGTACTTC CASSRTRAQETQYF
. . TRBJ2-5 TRBV29-1 TGCAGCGTTTCGGGGCAGGCCCAGACCCAGTACTTC CSVSGQAQTQYF
. . TRBJ1-2 TRBV7-9 TGTGCCAGCAGCTTGCTTTTTTCGGCGAGACTGGGTGGCTACACCTTC CASSLLFSARLGGYTF
. . TRBJ2-3 TRBV11-3 TGTGCCAGCAGCTTAGTAGCCAGGCATACTAGCACAGATACGCAGTATTTT CASSLVARHTSTDTQYF
. TRBD2 TRBJ2-7 TRBV15 TGTGCCACCAGCGTTAGCGGGAGGGAGCAGTACTTC CATSVSGREQYF
. . TRBJ2-5 TRBV18 TGTGCCAGCTCACGGCGCGGTCAAGAGACCCAGTACTTC CASSRRGQETQYF
. . TRBJ2-1 TRBV7-6 TGTGCCAGCAGTCGTGGGAATTACAATGAGCAGTTCTTC CASSRGNYNEQFF
. . TRBJ1-3 TRBV19 TGTGCCAGTAGTCCTCGTAACTCGAGAGGAAACACCATATATTTT CASSPRNSRGNTIYF
. . TRBJ1-4 TRBV4-1 TGCGCCAGCAGCCACTCATTTCCAGCAACTAATGAAAAACTGTTTTTT CASSHSFPATNEKLFF
. TRBD1 TRBJ1-1 TRBV11-2 TGTGCCAGCAGCTCGGGACAGGTGATGAACACTGAAGCTTTCTTT CASSSGQVMNTEAFF
once TRBD1 TRBJ1-2 TRBV9 TGTGCCAGCAGCGTAGGGACAGGGCGGGGCTACACCTTC CASSVGTGRGYTF
. . TRBJ1-6 TRBV11-3 TGTGCCAGCAGTTCCCTAGGGGGGCTGAATTCACCCCTCCACTTT CASSSLGGLNSPLHF
. . TRBJ2-7 TRBV6-5 TGTGCCAGCACGGGCCTCTCCTACGAGCAGTACTTC CASTGLSYEQYF
. . TRBJ1-3 TRBV4-3 TGCGCCAGCAGCCAAACCCTCGTAGCCGGGGGAAGCTCTGGAAACACCATATATTTT CASSQTLVAGGSSGNTIYF
. . TRBJ1-6 TRBV6-1 TGTGCCAGCAGTGAACGACAGTACCACTATTCACCCCTCCACTTT CASSERQYHYSPLHF
. . TRBJ2-3 TRBV20-1 TGCAGTGGAGTAGGGAATACGCAGTATTTT CSGVGNTQYF
. TRBD1 TRBJ1-5 TRBV6-5 TGTGCCAGCAGTAGAGACAGGGTGGAACAGCCCCAGCATTTT CASSRDRVEQPQHF
. TRBD1 TRBJ1-2 TRBV19 TGTGCCAGTAGCTGGGGACAGCTCTATGGCTACACCTTC CASSWGQLYGYTF
. TRBD1 TRBJ1-1 TRBV7-9 TGTGCCAGCAGCTCCCCAGGACAGGGAGGCACTGAAGCTTTCTTT CASSSPGQGGTEAFF
. TRBD2 TRBJ2-7 TRBV2 TGTGCCAGCAGAGCTCTAGCGGGGGCCTCCGCGGAGCAGTACTTC CASRALAGASAEQYF
once . TRBJ1-5 TRBV28 TGTGCCAGCTCCGAAGGCCGGGGACTTCTAAATCAAGCCCAGCATTTT CASSEGRGLLNQAQHF
. . TRBJ2-7 TRBV11-2 TGTGCCAGCAGCTTAGGACTTGATTCCTACGAGCAGTACTTC CASSLGLDSYEQYF
. TRBD1 TRBJ1-5 TRBV20-1 TGCAGTGCTAGTTTAGCAGGGGGTTCGGATCAGCCCCAGCATTTT CSASLAGGSDQPQHF
. . TRBJ1-5 TRBV29-1 TGCAGCGTAGGGTACGGTGGGGCCAATCAGCCCCAGCATTTT CSVGYGGANQPQHF
once TRBD2 TRBJ2-7 TRBV7-2 TGTGCCAGCAGCTTTCATGCAGGACTAGCGGGCCAGCTCGCCGAGCAGTACTTC CASSFHAGLAGQLAEQYF
. . TRBJ1-6 TRBV5-5 TGTGCCAGCAGCTTCGACAGTAATAATTCACCCCTCCACTTT CASSFDSNNSPLHF
few . TRBJ1-1 TRBV6-1 TGTGCCAGCAGTGAGAGGGCATGGGCTTTCTTT CASSERAWAFF
. . TRBJ1-1 TRBV28 TGTGCCAGCAGTTTGAGACAGCTATTTCCGAACACTGAAGCTTTCTTT CASSLRQLFPNTEAFF
. . TRBJ1-2 TRBV28 TGTGCCAGCAGTTTAAGTAGGGGGGGAGGCTATGGCTACACCTTC CASSLSRGGGYGYTF
. TRBD1 TRBJ2-5 TRBV19 TGTGCCAGTAGTCAAATGGACAGGGGCCAAGAGACCCAGTACTTC CASSQMDRGQETQYF